The 27 T cell receptor beta chains below come from one sample, sequenced in a study of molecular identifiers for immune sequencing clone quantification. TCRdb processed the PCR reads anew with MiXCR; each CDR3 protein has one entry. In the table there are roughly 300,000 distinct CDR3 sequences, about 22% of which are singletons. Sequenced input: naive CD8+ T cells from blood, with Jurkat cell RNA spiked in. Subset indicated: FACS-sorted CD8+CD4-CCR7+CD45RA+ naive T cells. These receptors all stem from a human donor in good health. Some libraries in this study had Jurkat cell RNA spiked in.

This clonotype was seen repeatedly, ten times or more. The CDR3 region is CASSVTGLAGTHTGELFF. Here the CDR3 DNA reads TGTGCCAGCAGCGTAACAGGGCTAGCGGGGACTCACACCGGGGAGCTGTTTTTT. This chain connects TRBV9 to TRBJ2-2, with 9 bases that match TRBD2. The V gene end was trimmed by 1 base and the J gene end by 3 bases; junction bases not matched to a gene: 10. The CDR3 loop spans 18 amino acids. In germline, CDR1 is SGDLS, CDR2 YYNGEE.

The table lists this clonotype with many counts. The gene calls are TRBV20-1 and TRBJ2-7, with D possibly matching TRBD2 (6 bases). The V end lost 3 bases, the J end lost 4 bases, and 22 bases lay between the germline ends. Germline V CDR1 and CDR2: DFQATT, SNEGSKA (reference sequence). This CDR3 is built from 16 residues. Here the CDR3 DNA reads TGCAGTGCTAGTATGTCCGGGACTGGTCTCGGATACGAGCAGTACTTC. It yields the protein CSASMSGTGLGYEQYF.

This rearrangement joins TRBV11-2 to TRBJ2-1, with 7 bases fitting TRBD2. Trimming cost V 8 bases and J 6 bases; bases outside gene matches: 7. Per the germline V gene, CDR1 is SGHAT and CDR2 is FQNNGV. CDR3 length: 13 amino acids. The CDR3 spells CASFGGFRNEQFF. DNA of the CDR3: TGTGCCAGCTTCGGGGGGTTTCGCAATGAGCAGTTCTTC.

In its sample, this clonotype was seen many times. The chain combines TRBV28 with TRBJ2-3; the match to TRBD2 covers 10 bases. V was pared by 4 bases and J by 4 bases, with 8 bases of the junction left unmatched. The CDR3 runs 16 residues. Germline V gene sequence: CDR1 MDHEN, CDR2 SYDVKM. Here the CDR3 reads CASSSPSGSWADTQYF. DNA for the CDR3: TGTGCCAGCAGTTCCCCTAGCGGGAGTTGGGCAGATACGCAGTATTTT.

This clonotype was seen ten or more times. This chain uses TRBV9 with TRBJ1-5; 7 bases map to TRBD1. V lost 2 bases and J lost 7; bases outside the gene matches: 9. This CDR3 is built from 15 residues. In germline, CDR1 is SGDLS, CDR2 YYNGEE. The chain's CDR3 is CASSVQGGLGQPQHF. The CDR3 DNA is TGTGCCAGCAGCGTGCAAGGGGGCTTGGGACAGCCCCAGCATTTT.

The chain couples TRBV9 to TRBJ2-5, with TRBD1 matching 7 bases. CDR1 SGDLS and CDR2 YYNGEE come from the germline V gene. J lost 9 bases, V lost 4 bases, and 15 bases had no gene match. The CDR3 spans 15 residues. The CDR3 here is CASSPPGTAQEPQYF. CDR3 bases: TGTGCCAGCAGCCCACCCGGGACAGCTCAGGAGCCCCAGTACTTC.

On this clonotype itself: This may be a read error: a much more frequent sequence differs by one nucleotide. The CDR3 sequence is CASSYGRGGEPQYF. The CDR3 nucleotides read TGTGCCAGCAGTTACGGACGGGGGGGAGAGCCCCAGTACTTC. The rearrangement uses TRBV6-2 or TRBV6-3 and TRBJ2-5; 8 nucleotides agree with TRBD2. In germline, CDR1 is MNHEY, CDR2 SVGEGT. The CDR3 is 14 residues long.

The CDR3 loop reads CASSSDKQGAYGQPQHF. The CDR3 DNA sequence: TGTGCCAGCAGTTCCGACAAACAGGGGGCGTACGGTCAGCCCCAGCATTTT. This rearrangement joins TRBV28 to TRBJ1-5; 9 nucleotides line up with TRBD1. The length of the CDR3 is 17 residues. The V gene's germline CDR1 is MDHEN and CDR2 SYDVKM. The V gene end was trimmed by 4 bases and the J gene end by 6 bases; junction bases not matched to a gene: 13.

This chain connects TRBV2 to TRBJ2-2; D possibly corresponds to TRBD2 (5 bases). Germline V lookup: CDR1 SNHLY, CDR2 FYNNEI. The V end lost 2 bases, the J end lost 4 bases, and 11 bases lay between the germline ends. The CDR3 is made up of 15 amino acids. The CDR3 here is CASSELVGVTGELFF. The CDR3 bases are TGTGCCAGCAGTGAACTAGTGGGAGTCACCGGGGAGCTGTTTTTT.

As concerns this clonotype: The junction departs from the called germline gene at one end, perhaps through a read error. The V gene is TRBV7-9, the J gene TRBJ1-1; D gene unclear. CDR3 size: 13 residues. Germline CDR1 is SEHNR and CDR2 is FQNEAQ (reference sequence). The CDR3 here is CASGLELSQEPFF. The CDR3 DNA is TGTGCCAGCGGCTTAGAATTGAGTCAGGAGCCTTTCTTT.

This clonotype was seen more than once but under ten times. V gene TRBV27 combines with J gene TRBJ1-2, with 9 bases that match TRBD1. After removal of 3 bases from V and 13 bases from J, the junction contained 9 bases not matched to a gene. The CDR3 spans 13 residues. Germline V gene data show CDR1 as MNHEY and CDR2 as SMNVEV (reference sequence). The CDR3 is CASSLGQGGLGTF. The DNA of the CDR3 is TGTGCCAGCAGTTTGGGACAGGGAGGGCTGGGCACCTTC.

The CDR3 sequence is CAWSRGQGPQPQHF. Written as DNA, the CDR3 is TGTGCCTGGAGCAGAGGACAGGGCCCGCAGCCCCAGCATTTT. The J gene is TRBJ1-5, the V gene TRBV30; 8 nucleotides agree with TRBD1. Trimming at V came to 3 bases and at J to 7 bases, leaving 8 bases not matched to a gene. From germline, CDR1 is GTSNPN and CDR2 SVGIG (reference sequence). This CDR3 has 14 amino acids. The full variable domain, with the rest looked up from reference TRBV30 and TRBJ1-5, is SQTIHQWPATLVQPVGSPLSLECTVEGTSNPNLYWYRQAAGRGLQLLFYSVGIGQISSEVPQNLSASRPQDRQFILSSKKLLLSDSGFYLCAWSRGQGPQPQHFGDGTRLSIL.

Note on this clonotype: A read error is possible here, since a much larger clone lies one base away. Likely a read error: the CDR3 ends without its conserved phenylalanine or tryptophan. The rearrangement uses TRBV6-4 and TRBJ1-1; D gene uncertain. CDR3 length: 14 amino acids. Germline V CDR1 and CDR2: MRHNA, SNTAGT. V shed 3 bases and J shed 2 bases, with 10 bases lying between them. The CDR3 DNA is TGTGCCAGCAGTGAAAGTTTAGGTAACACTGAAGCTTTCCTT. This sequence encodes CASSESLGNTEAFL.

There are a few counts of this clonotype. V gene TRBV9 combines with J gene TRBJ2-3; the D gene is possibly TRBD2 (7 bases). Germline V gene sequence: CDR1 SGDLS, CDR2 YYNGEE. V gave up 0 bases and J gave up 7 bases, with 12 bases separating them. This CDR3 has 14 residues. CDR3 nucleotide sequence: TGTGCCAGCAGCGTAGGGGGGGGCCTTAATACGCAGTATTTT. This translates into CASSVGGGLNTQYF.

As for this clonotype: With a much larger clone just one base away, this may be a read error. The gene calls are TRBV12-3 or TRBV12-4 and TRBJ2-6, with 14 bases lining up with TRBD2. This CDR3 has 19 amino acids. The CDR3 loop reads CASSAPGTSGSSGAIVLTF. The CDR3 nucleotides read TGTGCCAGCAGTGCTCCGGGGACTAGCGGGAGCTCTGGGGCCATCGTCCTGACTTTC.

This chain joins TRBV24-1 and TRBJ2-1; TRBD2 aligns across 13 bases. J gave up 9 bases and V 7 bases, and 8 bases lay outside the gene matches. The CDR3 is 15 amino acids. From germline, CDR1 is KGHDR and CDR2 SFDVKD. This CDR3 is CATRLAGGPFVEQFF. The CDR3 DNA follows: TGTGCCACCAGACTAGCGGGAGGGCCTTTCGTTGAGCAGTTCTTC.

Points on this clonotype: Mismatch with germline at one junction end may stem from a read error. The CDR3 here is CASTNVGGGDEELFF. In nucleotides, the CDR3 is TGTGCCAGCACCAACGTAGGGGGGGGAGATGAAGAACTGTTTTTT. V is TRBV6-5 and J is TRBJ1-4, with TRBD1 as a possible D gene (6 bases). Germline CDR1 reads MNHEY; CDR2 reads SVGAGI. The CDR3 is made up of 15 amino acids.

This clonotype occurred a few times. The rearrangement links TRBV27 to TRBJ1-2; D not resolved. The CDR3 sequence is 14 residues long. V lost 3 bases to trimming and J lost 0 bases, with 8 bases between them. In germline, CDR1 is MNHEY, CDR2 SMNVEV (reference sequence). CDR3 sequence: CASSFKWTNYGYTF. Here the CDR3 DNA reads TGTGCCAGCAGTTTCAAGTGGACTAACTATGGCTACACCTTC.

There are a few counts of this clonotype. CDR3 loop: CASSSARRGQGNTEAFF. CDR3 bases: TGCGCCAGCAGCTCCGCTCGAAGGGGACAGGGGAACACTGAAGCTTTCTTT. V usage is TRBV4-1 and J usage is TRBJ1-1; 9 bases align to TRBD1. This CDR3 region has 17 residues. Per germline, CDR1 MGHRA and CDR2 YSYEKL. Trimming removed 5 bases from V and 1 base from J; junction bases left unmatched: 11.

A word on this clonotype: The junction departs from germline at one end; a sequencing error may be responsible. The CDR3 loop is CATSGDTSSGADVLTF. The CDR3 nucleotides are TGTGCCACCAGTGGAGACACCAGCTCTGGGGCCGACGTCCTGACTTTC. The chain recombines TRBV24-1 with TRBJ2-6, with a tentative D call TRBD1 (5 bases). The germline V gene encodes CDR1 KGHDR and CDR2 SFDVKD. The CDR3 covers 16 residues.

In this sample, this clonotype turned up many times. V gene TRBV29-1 combines with J gene TRBJ2-7, with TRBD2 identical over 8 bases. The CDR3 spans 14 residues. Germline V gives CDR1 SQVTM, CDR2 ANQGSEA. The trim removed 1 base at V and 2 bases at J, leaving 4 bases unmatched. The CDR3: CSVEGRGEPYEQYF. DNA for the CDR3: TGCAGCGTTGAAGGGCGGGGGGAACCCTACGAGCAGTACTTC.

Of note for this clonotype: At one end the junction does not follow the germline gene, possibly because of a read error. The genes are TRBV6-2 or TRBV6-3 and TRBJ2-5, with 8 bases matching TRBD1. This CDR3 spans 16 amino acids. Germline V lookup: CDR1 MNHEY, CDR2 SVGEGT. CDR3: CASSYSPGQGEEPQYF. The CDR3 DNA reads TGTGCCAGCAGTTACTCGCCCGGACAGGGAGAAGAGCCCCAGTACTTC.

As to this clonotype: A read error may explain this, as a much larger clone is one base away. The J gene is TRBJ1-1, the V gene TRBV7-3; D is unresolved. The germline V gene encodes CDR1 SGHTA and CDR2 FQGTGA. The CDR3 contains 13 residues. CDR3: CTSSFSVNTEAFF. CDR3 bases: TGTACCAGCAGCTTCTCCGTGAACACTGAAGCTTTCTTT.

As regards this clonotype: A much bigger clone sits one base away, suggesting this may be a read error. Written as DNA, the CDR3 is TGTGCCAGCAGCTCGACAGGGCCAGACGAGCAGTACTTC. Its translation: CASSSTGPDEQYF. The V call is TRBV6-2 or TRBV6-3, the J call TRBJ2-7; 7 nucleotides agree with TRBD1. Germline values: CDR1 MNHEY, CDR2 SVGEGT. J gave up 5 bases and V 6 bases, and 7 bases lay outside the gene matches. CDR3 length equals 13 residues.

This chain links TRBV29-1 with TRBJ2-7; the D gene could be TRBD1 or TRBD2 (6 bases each). The V gene lost 5 bases and the J gene lost 0 bases, with 20 bases spanning the gap. The CDR3 is 16 residues long. Germline V gene sequence: CDR1 SQVTM, CDR2 ANQGSEA. CDR3 in amino acids: CSVLGGPRMSSYEQYF. CDR3 DNA sequence: TGCAGCGTTTTGGGGGGCCCCAGGATGAGCTCCTACGAGCAGTACTTC.

This clonotype occurred a few times. The chain carries TRBV27 and TRBJ2-5, with D possibly being TRBD1 or TRBD2 (5 bases each). The CDR3 covers 15 residues. V was cut by 2 bases and J by 2 bases, with 12 bases left in between. Per the germline V gene, CDR1 is MNHEY and CDR2 is SMNVEV (reference sequence). The CDR3 protein is CASSLRVRGQETQYF. The CDR3 nucleotides read TGTGCCAGCAGTTTACGGGTGAGGGGTCAAGAGACCCAGTACTTC.

This clonotype was recorded many times. The chain recombines TRBV29-1 with TRBJ1-6; D is ambiguous. Germline CDR1 reads SQVTM; CDR2 reads ANQGSEA. The CDR3 consists of 13 residues. V gave up 4 bases and J gave up 5 bases, with 9 bases separating them. In DNA, the CDR3 is TGCAGCGTTGGTCTAGAGAATAATTCACCCCTCCACTTT. This encodes CSVGLENNSPLHF.